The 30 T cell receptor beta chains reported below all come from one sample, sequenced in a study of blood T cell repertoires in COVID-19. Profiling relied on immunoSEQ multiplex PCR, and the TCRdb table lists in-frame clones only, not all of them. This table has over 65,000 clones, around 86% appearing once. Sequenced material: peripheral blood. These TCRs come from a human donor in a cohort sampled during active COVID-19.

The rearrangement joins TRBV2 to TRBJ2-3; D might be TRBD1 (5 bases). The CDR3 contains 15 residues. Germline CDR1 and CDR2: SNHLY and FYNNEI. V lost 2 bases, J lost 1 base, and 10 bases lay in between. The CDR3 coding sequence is TGTGCCAGCAGTGAACTAGGGGCAGGCACAGATACGCAGTATTTT. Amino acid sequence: CASSELGAGTDTQYF.

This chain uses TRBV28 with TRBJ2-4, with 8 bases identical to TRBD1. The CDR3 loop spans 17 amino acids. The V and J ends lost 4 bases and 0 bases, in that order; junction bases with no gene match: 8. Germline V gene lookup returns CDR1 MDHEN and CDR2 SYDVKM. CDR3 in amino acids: CASSSTTGVLAKNIQYF. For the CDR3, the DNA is TGTGCCAGCAGTTCGACGACAGGGGTACTAGCCAAAAACATTCAGTACTTC.

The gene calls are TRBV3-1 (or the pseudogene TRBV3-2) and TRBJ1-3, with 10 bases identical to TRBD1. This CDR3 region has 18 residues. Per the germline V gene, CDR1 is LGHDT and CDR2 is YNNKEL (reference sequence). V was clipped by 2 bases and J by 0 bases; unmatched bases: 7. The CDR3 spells CASSQLPGQGSSGNTIYF. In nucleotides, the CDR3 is TGTGCCAGCAGCCAACTACCGGGACAGGGGTCCTCTGGAAACACCATATATTTT.

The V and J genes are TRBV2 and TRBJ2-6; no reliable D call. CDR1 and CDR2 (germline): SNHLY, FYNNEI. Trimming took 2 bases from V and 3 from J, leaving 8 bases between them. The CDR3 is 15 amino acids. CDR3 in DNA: TGTGCCAGCAGTGAATCAGGCTTTGGGGCCAACGTCCTGACTTTC. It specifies CASSESGFGANVLTF.

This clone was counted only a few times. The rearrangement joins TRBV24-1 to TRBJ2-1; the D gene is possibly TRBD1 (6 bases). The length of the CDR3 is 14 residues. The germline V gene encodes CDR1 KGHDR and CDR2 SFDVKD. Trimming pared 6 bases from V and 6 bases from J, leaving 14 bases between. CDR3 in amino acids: CATSTYEQGNEQFF. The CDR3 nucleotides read TGTGCCACCAGTACCTATGAACAGGGCAATGAGCAGTTCTTC.

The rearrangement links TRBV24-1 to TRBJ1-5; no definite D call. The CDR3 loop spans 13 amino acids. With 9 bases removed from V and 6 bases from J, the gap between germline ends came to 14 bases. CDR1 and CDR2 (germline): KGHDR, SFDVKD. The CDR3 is CATASRGFQPQHF. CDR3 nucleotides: TGTGCCACCGCGAGTCGGGGATTTCAGCCCCAGCATTTT.

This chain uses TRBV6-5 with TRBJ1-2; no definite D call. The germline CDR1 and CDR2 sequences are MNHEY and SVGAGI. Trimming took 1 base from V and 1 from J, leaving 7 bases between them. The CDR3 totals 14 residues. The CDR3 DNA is TGTGCCAGCAGTTACTATGCGGGTAACTATGGCTACACCTTC. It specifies CASSYYAGNYGYTF.

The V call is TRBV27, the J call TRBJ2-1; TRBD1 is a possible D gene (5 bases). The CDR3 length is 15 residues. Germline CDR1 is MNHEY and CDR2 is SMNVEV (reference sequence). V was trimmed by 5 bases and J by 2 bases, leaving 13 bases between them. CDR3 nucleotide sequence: TGTGCCAGCAGTGTAGGGGCCCCACCCTACAATGAGCAGTTCTTC. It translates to CASSVGAPPYNEQFF.

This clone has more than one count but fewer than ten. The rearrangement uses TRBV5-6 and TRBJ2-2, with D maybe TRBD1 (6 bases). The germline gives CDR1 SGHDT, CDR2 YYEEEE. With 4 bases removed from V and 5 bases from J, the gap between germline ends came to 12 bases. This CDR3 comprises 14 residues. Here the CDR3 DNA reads TGTGCCAGCAGCCTCAGGGGCCGGACCGGGGAGCTGTTTTTT. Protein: CASSLRGRTGELFF.

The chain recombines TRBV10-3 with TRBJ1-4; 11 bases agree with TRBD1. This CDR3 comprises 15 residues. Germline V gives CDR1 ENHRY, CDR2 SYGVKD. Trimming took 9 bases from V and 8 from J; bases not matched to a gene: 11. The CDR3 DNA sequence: TGTGCCATAGGACAGGGGGCTCGGGAAGGGGAAAAACTGTTTTTT. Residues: CAIGQGAREGEKLFF.

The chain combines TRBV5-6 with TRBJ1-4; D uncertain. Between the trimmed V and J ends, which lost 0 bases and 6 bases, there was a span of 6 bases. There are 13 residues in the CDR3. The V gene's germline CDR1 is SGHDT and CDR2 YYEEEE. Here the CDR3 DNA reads TGTGCCAGCAGCTTGGTTATCGATGAAAAACTGTTTTTT. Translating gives CASSLVIDEKLFF.

As DNA, the CDR3 is TGTGCCAGCAGAAGGGGTACCGGGGAGCTGTTTTTT. Translated, it gives CASRRGTGELFF. This chain links TRBV9 with TRBJ2-2, with D tentatively TRBD1 (5 bases). The CDR3 is 12 amino acids. Trimming removed 5 bases at V and 5 bases at J, with 7 bases between. Germline-derived CDR1 and CDR2 are SGDLS and YYNGEE.

The CDR3 is CASFPRQVSSRGYTF. In nucleotides, the CDR3 is TGTGCCAGCTTCCCTAGACAGGTCTCTTCGAGAGGCTACACCTTC. The chain recombines TRBV25-1 with TRBJ1-2; D perhaps matches TRBD1 (6 bases). Germline CDR1 reads MGHDK; CDR2 reads SYGVNS. V lost 8 bases and J 8 bases, leaving 24 bases between the germline ends. The CDR3 is 15 residues long.

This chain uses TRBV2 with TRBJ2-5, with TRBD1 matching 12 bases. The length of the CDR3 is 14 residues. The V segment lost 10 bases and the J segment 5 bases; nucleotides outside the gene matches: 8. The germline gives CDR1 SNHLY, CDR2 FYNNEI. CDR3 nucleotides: TGTGCCACCAGGGACAGGGGGCGGCGGGAGACCCAGTACTTC. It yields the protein CATRDRGRRETQYF.

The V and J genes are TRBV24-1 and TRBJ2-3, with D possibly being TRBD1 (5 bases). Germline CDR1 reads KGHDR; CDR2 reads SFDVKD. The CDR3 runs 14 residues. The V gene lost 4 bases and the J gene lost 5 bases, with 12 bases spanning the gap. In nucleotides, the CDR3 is TGTGCCACCAGTGAAGGCAGGGCGGTAGATACGCAGTATTTT. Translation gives CATSEGRAVDTQYF.

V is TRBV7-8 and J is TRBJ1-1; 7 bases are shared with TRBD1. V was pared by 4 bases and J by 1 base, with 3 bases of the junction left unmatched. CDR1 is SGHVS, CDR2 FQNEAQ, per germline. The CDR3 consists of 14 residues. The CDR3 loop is CASSSRTGNTEAFF. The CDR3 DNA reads TGTGCCAGCAGCTCGAGGACAGGGAACACTGAAGCTTTCTTT.

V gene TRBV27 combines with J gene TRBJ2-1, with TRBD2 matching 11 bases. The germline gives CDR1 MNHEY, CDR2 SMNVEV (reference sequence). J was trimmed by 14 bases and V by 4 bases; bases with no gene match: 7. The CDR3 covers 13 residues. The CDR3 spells CASSWDSGGAEFF. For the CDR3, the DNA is TGTGCCAGCAGTTGGGATAGCGGGGGGGCCGAGTTCTTC.

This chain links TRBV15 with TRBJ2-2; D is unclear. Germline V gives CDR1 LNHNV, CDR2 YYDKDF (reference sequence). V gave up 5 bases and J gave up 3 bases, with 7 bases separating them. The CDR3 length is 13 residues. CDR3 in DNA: TGTGCCACCAGCCACAGAGACACCGGGGAGCTGTTTTTT. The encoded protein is CATSHRDTGELFF.

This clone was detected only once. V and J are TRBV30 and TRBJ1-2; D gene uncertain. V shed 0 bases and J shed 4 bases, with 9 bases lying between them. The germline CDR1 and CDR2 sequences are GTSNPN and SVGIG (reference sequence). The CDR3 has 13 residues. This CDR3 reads CAWSVREGYGYTF. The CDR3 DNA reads TGTGCCTGGAGTGTACGGGAGGGCTATGGCTACACCTTC.

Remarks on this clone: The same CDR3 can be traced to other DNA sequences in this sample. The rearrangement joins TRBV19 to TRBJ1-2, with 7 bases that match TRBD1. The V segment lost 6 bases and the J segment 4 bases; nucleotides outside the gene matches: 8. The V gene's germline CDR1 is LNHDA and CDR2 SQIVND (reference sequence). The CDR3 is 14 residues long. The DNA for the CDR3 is TGTGCCAGTAGACCAGGACAGGACTTCTATGGCTACACCTTC. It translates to CASRPGQDFYGYTF.

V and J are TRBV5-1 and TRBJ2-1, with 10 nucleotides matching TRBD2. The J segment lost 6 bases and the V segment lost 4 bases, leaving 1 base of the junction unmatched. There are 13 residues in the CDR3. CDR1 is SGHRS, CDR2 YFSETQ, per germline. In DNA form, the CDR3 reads TGCGCCAGCAGCGGACTAGCGGTCAATGAGCAGTTCTTC. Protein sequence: CASSGLAVNEQFF.

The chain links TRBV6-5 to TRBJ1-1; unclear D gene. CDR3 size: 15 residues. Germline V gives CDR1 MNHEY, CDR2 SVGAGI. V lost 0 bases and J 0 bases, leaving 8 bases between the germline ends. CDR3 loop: CASSYSAFMNTEAFF. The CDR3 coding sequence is TGTGCCAGCAGTTACTCTGCGTTCATGAACACTGAAGCTTTCTTT.

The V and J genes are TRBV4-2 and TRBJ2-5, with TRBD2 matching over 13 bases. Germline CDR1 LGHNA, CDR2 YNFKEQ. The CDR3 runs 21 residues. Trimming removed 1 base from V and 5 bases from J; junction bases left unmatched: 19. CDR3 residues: CASSQGRSFGTSGASGETQYF. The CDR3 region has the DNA TGTGCCAGCAGCCAAGGACGCTCTTTCGGGACTAGCGGGGCGTCTGGGGAGACCCAGTACTTC.

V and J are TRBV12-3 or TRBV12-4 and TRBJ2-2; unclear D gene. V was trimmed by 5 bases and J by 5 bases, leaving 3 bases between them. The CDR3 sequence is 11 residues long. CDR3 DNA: TGTGCCAGCAGTCGGACCGGGGAGCTGTTTTTT. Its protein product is CASSRTGELFF.

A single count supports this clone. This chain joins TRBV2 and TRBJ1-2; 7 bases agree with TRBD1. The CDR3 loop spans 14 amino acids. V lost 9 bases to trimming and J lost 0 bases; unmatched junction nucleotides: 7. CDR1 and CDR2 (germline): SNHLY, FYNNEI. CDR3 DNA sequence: TGTGCCAGAGGACAGGTCCAGACTAACTATGGCTACACCTTC. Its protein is CARGQVQTNYGYTF.

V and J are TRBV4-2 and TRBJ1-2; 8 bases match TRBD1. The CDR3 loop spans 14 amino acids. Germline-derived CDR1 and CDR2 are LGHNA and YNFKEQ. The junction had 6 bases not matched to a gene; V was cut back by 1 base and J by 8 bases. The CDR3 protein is CASSQVGQGGGYTF. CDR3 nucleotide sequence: TGTGCCAGCAGCCAAGTCGGACAGGGAGGGGGCTACACCTTC.

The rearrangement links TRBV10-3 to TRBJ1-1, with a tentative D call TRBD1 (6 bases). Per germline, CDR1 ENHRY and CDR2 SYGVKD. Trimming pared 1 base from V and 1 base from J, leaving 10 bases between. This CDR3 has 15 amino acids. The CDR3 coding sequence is TGTGCCATCAGTGAGTTCGGACAGACGAACACTGAAGCTTTCTTT. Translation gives CAISEFGQTNTEAFF.

CDR3 nucleotides: TGTGCCAGCAGTGACTTTCGGACAGGGGTTCTCTACGAGCAGTACTTC. Protein: CASSDFRTGVLYEQYF. The J gene is TRBJ2-7, the V gene TRBV6-1, with TRBD1 matching over 9 bases. The V segment lost 3 bases and the J segment 3 bases; nucleotides outside the gene matches: 9. The CDR3 loop spans 16 amino acids. Per germline, CDR1 MNHNS and CDR2 SASEGT.

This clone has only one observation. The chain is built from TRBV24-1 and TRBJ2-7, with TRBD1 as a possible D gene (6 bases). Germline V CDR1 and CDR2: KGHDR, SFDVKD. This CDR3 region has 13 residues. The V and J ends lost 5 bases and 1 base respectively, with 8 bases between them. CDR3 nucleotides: TGTGCCACCAGTGCACAGGGATCCTACGAGCAGTACTTC. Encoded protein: CATSAQGSYEQYF.

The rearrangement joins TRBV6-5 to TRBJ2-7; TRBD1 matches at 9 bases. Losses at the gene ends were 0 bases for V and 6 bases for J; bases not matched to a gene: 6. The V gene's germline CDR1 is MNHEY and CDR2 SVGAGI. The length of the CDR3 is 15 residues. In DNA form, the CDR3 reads TGTGCCAGCAGTTACTCGCCGGACAGGGGCGGCGAGCAGTACTTC. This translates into CASSYSPDRGGEQYF.